Following are 23 T cell receptor beta chains from one sample sequenced in a study of identical twins. TCRdb itself ran the 5' RACE reads through MiXCR, one entry per CDR3 protein. The data contain roughly 1.6 million distinct CDR3 sequences, less than 35% of them singletons. Sequencing was carried out using cord blood. These receptors originate from a newborn girl in good health.

The chain joins TRBV10-3 to TRBJ1-1; 8 bases are a match to TRBD1. In germline, CDR1 is ENHRY, CDR2 SYGVKD. The CDR3 has 14 residues. V trimming: 6 bases; J trimming: 0 bases; junction bases outside the gene matches: 3. The CDR3 DNA reads TGTGCCATCAGGCAGGGGGCCATGAACACTGAAGCTTTCTTT. It yields the protein CAIRQGAMNTEAFF.

This clonotype was observed a few times. The chain combines TRBV27 with TRBJ2-3; no firm D call. V lost 6 bases, J lost 0 bases, and 13 bases lay in between. Germline assignment: CDR1 MNHEY and CDR2 SMNVEV (reference sequence). The CDR3 sequence is 15 residues long. The CDR3 here is CASSPIPSSTDTQYF. As DNA, the CDR3 is TGTGCCAGCAGCCCTATACCTTCTAGCACAGATACGCAGTATTTT.

The V gene is TRBV5-1, the J gene TRBJ1-2; 8 nucleotides line up with TRBD1. The germline V gene has CDR1 SGHRS and CDR2 YFSETQ. Trimming removed 4 bases from V and 0 bases from J; junction bases left unmatched: 5. This CDR3 is 15 amino acids long. The CDR3 region is CASSTRQGPNYGYTF. CDR3 coding DNA: TGCGCCAGCAGCACGAGACAGGGGCCTAACTATGGCTACACCTTC.

The chain recombines TRBV9 with TRBJ2-3; possible D gene TRBD2, 5 bases. Germline loops: CDR1 SGDLS, CDR2 YYNGEE. The CDR3 has 16 amino acids. Trimming took 3 bases from V and 0 from J, leaving 14 bases between them. CDR3 amino acids: CASSAHPGFSTDTQYF. CDR3 in DNA: TGTGCCAGCAGCGCCCATCCGGGATTCAGCACAGATACGCAGTATTTT.

CDR3 sequence (DNA): TGCGCCAGCAGTGAGGGACGTCGGGACACTGAAGCTTTCTTT. It encodes CASSEGRRDTEAFF. The genes are TRBV10-1 and TRBJ1-1; no reliable D call. The length of the CDR3 is 14 residues. Germline CDR1 is WNHNN and CDR2 is SYGVQD (reference sequence). The V and J ends lost 2 bases and 3 bases respectively, with 10 bases between them.

This clonotype showed up just a few times. J is TRBJ2-1 and V is TRBV6-1; TRBD2 agrees at 8 bases. The ends lost 4 bases at V and 5 bases at J; junction bases unmatched: 7. This CDR3 is built from 15 residues. Germline V lookup: CDR1 MNHNS, CDR2 SASEGT. The CDR3 nucleotides read TGTGCCAGCAGTGGAAGCGGGAGTAGTCACAATGAGCAGTTCTTC. Protein: CASSGSGSSHNEQFF.

The chain combines TRBV28 with TRBJ1-1; no definite D call. The CDR3 length is 15 residues. CDR1 MDHEN and CDR2 SYDVKM come from the germline V gene. Trimming left V 5 bases short and J 1 base short, with 14 bases between. The CDR3 nucleotides are TGTGCCAGCAGTGCACTTGGCTTGAAGAACACTGAAGCTTTCTTT. Translation gives CASSALGLKNTEAFF.

Of note for this clonotype: A junction boundary mismatches the germline segment, possibly from a read error. The J gene is TRBJ1-4, the V gene TRBV25-1, with D tentatively TRBD1 (6 bases). The CDR3 length is 16 residues. In germline, CDR1 is MGHDK, CDR2 SYGVNS. In nucleotides, the CDR3 is TGTGTCAGCAGTGAATGGATTGGGACATCAAATGAAAAACTGTTTTTT. Encoded protein: CVSSEWIGTSNEKLFF.

CDR3 nucleotides: TGCAGTGCTAGGGACTTAGCGGGGGCGAACTACAATGAGCAGTTCTTC. It translates to CSARDLAGANYNEQFF. This rearrangement joins TRBV20-1 to TRBJ2-1; 9 bases match TRBD2. The germline CDR1 and CDR2 sequences are DFQATT and SNEGSKA (reference sequence). Trimming cost V 3 bases and J 3 bases; bases outside gene matches: 9. This CDR3 is built from 16 residues.

This clonotype occurred many times. The chain combines TRBV4-1 with TRBJ2-7; a weak D match, TRBD2 (5 bases). The germline gives CDR1 MGHRA, CDR2 YSYEKL. The CDR3 spans 17 residues. Trimming stripped 1 base from V and 0 bases from J, with 16 bases between. CDR3: CASSQVGLSASSYEQYF. DNA of the CDR3: TGCGCCAGCAGCCAAGTCGGACTTTCAGCTAGCTCCTACGAGCAGTACTTC.

V usage is TRBV7-9 and J usage is TRBJ1-1; possibly TRBD1 for D (5 bases). The CDR3 is 14 residues long. Trimming shortened V by 3 bases and J by 4 bases, and 12 bases separated the two germline ends. Germline values: CDR1 SEHNR, CDR2 FQNEAQ (reference sequence). CDR3 DNA sequence: TGTGCCAGCAGCTTCAGGGATGGGAGCACTGAAGCTTTCTTT. Translating gives CASSFRDGSTEAFF.

This clonotype appeared many times. The gene calls are TRBV3-1 and TRBJ1-2; 7 positions match TRBD1. This CDR3 spans 14 amino acids. V shed 6 bases, J shed 5 bases, and the junction held 9 bases outside the gene matches. Germline lookup yields CDR1 LGHDT and CDR2 YNNKEL (reference sequence). The chain's CDR3 is CASRSDRDLYGYTF. The CDR3 region has the DNA TGTGCCAGCAGGTCCGACAGGGATCTATATGGCTACACCTTC.

The chain combines TRBV11-2 with TRBJ2-2; D not resolved. V was clipped by 4 bases and J by 10 bases, with 10 bases between them. Germline V lookup: CDR1 SGHAT, CDR2 FQNNGV. There are 12 residues in the CDR3. The CDR3 sequence is CASSSSVVELFF. The DNA of the CDR3 is TGTGCCAGCAGCTCGTCTGTTGTGGAGCTGTTTTTT.

This sequence joins TRBV20-1 and TRBJ2-3, with TRBD1 matching over 10 bases. The CDR3 loop spans 15 amino acids. Germline CDR1 and CDR2: DFQATT and SNEGSKA (reference sequence). Losses at the gene ends were 1 base for V and 5 bases for J; bases not matched to a gene: 6. DNA for the CDR3: TGCAGTGCTAGAGGGGGGGGACAGGGGCTAGATACGCAGTATTTT. This encodes CSARGGGQGLDTQYF.

V is TRBV7-2 and J is TRBJ2-7; TRBD2 aligns across 10 bases. This CDR3 contains 16 residues. In germline, CDR1 is SGHTA, CDR2 FQGNSA. The J segment lost 2 bases and the V segment lost 1 base, leaving 5 bases of the junction unmatched. The CDR3 spells CASSLVPSGGAYEQYF. For the CDR3, the DNA is TGTGCCAGCAGCTTAGTTCCCAGCGGGGGGGCCTACGAGCAGTACTTC.

The chain uses TRBV9 and TRBJ2-3, with D perhaps matching TRBD1 or TRBD2 (5 bases each). The CDR3 is 17 residues long. CDR1 SGDLS and CDR2 YYNGEE come from the germline V gene. V dropped 0 bases and J dropped 0 bases, with 14 bases sitting between them. The CDR3 loop is CASSVAGHSSSTDTQYF. The CDR3 region has the DNA TGTGCCAGCAGCGTAGCGGGGCACTCCTCTAGCACAGATACGCAGTATTTT.

This clonotype has a handful of counts. The V and J genes are TRBV20-1 and TRBJ1-4; possible D gene TRBD1, 5 bases. CDR1 is DFQATT, CDR2 SNEGSKA, per germline (reference sequence). V was shortened by 3 bases and J by 8 bases, with 13 bases between the two germline ends. This CDR3 contains 13 residues. This chain's CDR3 is CSASKTVGEKLFF. The CDR3 DNA reads TGCAGTGCTAGTAAGACAGTGGGGGAAAAACTGTTTTTT.

This chain connects TRBV6-2 or TRBV6-3 to TRBJ2-3; the D call may be TRBD1 or TRBD2 (5 bases each). The germline V gene has CDR1 MNHEY and CDR2 SVGEGT. The CDR3 runs to 15 residues. V lost 8 bases, J lost 1 base, and 16 bases lay in between. As DNA, the CDR3 is TGTGCCAGCCCTGCAGGGAGTATGGGCACAGATACGCAGTATTTT. This sequence encodes CASPAGSMGTDTQYF.

The chain is built from TRBV20-1 and TRBJ1-2, with 8 bases matching TRBD1. The length of the CDR3 is 16 residues. V shed 3 bases and J 8 bases; nucleotides not matched to a gene: 17. Germline CDR1 reads DFQATT; CDR2 reads SNEGSKA (reference sequence). The CDR3 here is CSASFPETGERKGYTF. Here the CDR3 DNA reads TGCAGTGCTAGCTTCCCGGAGACAGGGGAGAGGAAGGGCTACACCTTC.

This clonotype occurred a few times. This sequence joins TRBV5-1 and TRBJ2-1; D is unresolved. The CDR3 is 14 amino acids. V was shortened by 4 bases and J by 7 bases, with 15 bases between the two germline ends. CDR1 and CDR2 (germline): SGHRS, YFSETQ. CDR3 sequence: CASSMDGAWNEQFF. The CDR3 DNA reads TGCGCCAGCAGCATGGACGGAGCATGGAATGAGCAGTTCTTC.

Regarding this clonotype: A read error may account for a junction end that differs from germline. The CDR3 DNA is TGCGCCAGCAACTTGCAGGGTACGGTACCCATGAACACTGAAGCTTTCTTT. The encoded protein is CASNLQGTVPMNTEAFF. The chain carries TRBV5-1 and TRBJ1-1; perhaps TRBD1 as D (5 bases). The CDR3 spans 17 residues. The germline gives CDR1 SGHRS, CDR2 YFSETQ.

This clonotype was observed a few times. The chain's CDR3 is CSAPVPGSTDTQYF. The CDR3 DNA reads as TGCAGTGCCCCCGTTCCGGGTAGCACAGATACGCAGTATTTT. The chain has TRBV20-1 and TRBJ2-3; D is undetermined. The CDR3 covers 14 residues. Germline V CDR1 and CDR2: DFQATT, SNEGSKA (reference sequence). The V end lost 6 bases, the J end lost 0 bases, and 13 bases lay between the germline ends.

V gene TRBV5-1 combines with J gene TRBJ2-5; D may be TRBD1 (6 bases). This CDR3 is 14 amino acids long. The V gene's germline CDR1 is SGHRS and CDR2 YFSETQ. V dropped 2 bases and J dropped 2 bases, with 10 bases sitting between them. CDR3: CASSLQGWQETQYF. The CDR3 bases are TGCGCCAGCAGCTTACAGGGATGGCAAGAGACCCAGTACTTC.